The rows below give T cell receptor beta chains drawn from one sample of a study of brain T cells in children with intractable seizures. The table came from immunoSEQ multiplex PCR; TCRdb's copy has only in-frame clones and leaves some out. The data contain about 120,000 clones, roughly 94% of them singletons. Sequencing was performed on peripheral blood, taken at surgery. These receptors were taken from a boy under two years old with hemimegalencephaly and intractable seizures. CDR3s include the opening cysteine and the closing phenylalanine or tryptophan. D genes are given only for firm matches. Not every row has a clone size; where given, it reads once, few, many or a size class.

cdr3_length: 15
clone_size: -
j_call: TRBJ2-7
v_call: TRBV4-1
d_call: -
cdr3_aa: CASSQKPSPRGRKYF
cdr3_nt: TGCGCCAGCAGCCAGAAACCCTCTCCCCGGGGGCGTAAGTACTTC

cdr3_length: 13
clone_size: -
j_call: TRBJ2-7
v_call: TRBV27
d_call: TRBD1
cdr3_aa: CASKRDSRYEQYF
cdr3_nt: TGTGCCAGCAAGAGGGACAGTCGGTACGAGCAGTACTTC

cdr3_length: 14
clone_size: once
j_call: TRBJ2-7
v_call: TRBV6-5
d_call: -
cdr3_aa: CASSRDFSSYEQYF
cdr3_nt: TGTGCCAGCAGCCGGGACTTCTCGTCCTACGAGCAGTACTTC

cdr3_length: 15
clone_size: once
j_call: TRBJ1-1
v_call: TRBV6-2/TRBV6-3
d_call: -
cdr3_aa: CASSYSGGGRTEAFF
cdr3_nt: TGTGCCAGCAGTTACTCGGGCGGGGGAAGGACTGAAGCTTTCTTT

cdr3_length: 15
clone_size: -
j_call: TRBJ2-5
v_call: TRBV5-1
d_call: TRBD1
cdr3_aa: CASSLADRAQETQYF
cdr3_nt: TGCGCCAGCAGCTTGGCCGACAGGGCCCAAGAGACCCAGTACTTC

cdr3_length: 15
clone_size: -
j_call: TRBJ2-1
v_call: TRBV19
d_call: TRBD2
cdr3_aa: CASSIASGGYNEQFF
cdr3_nt: TGTGCCAGTAGTATAGCTAGCGGGGGCTACAATGAGCAGTTCTTC

cdr3_length: 15
clone_size: -
j_call: TRBJ1-2
v_call: TRBV27
d_call: TRBD1
cdr3_aa: CASSLLRDSPYGYTF
cdr3_nt: TGTGCCAGCAGTTTATTAAGGGACAGTCCCTATGGCTACACCTTC

cdr3_length: 16
clone_size: -
j_call: TRBJ2-7
v_call: TRBV28
d_call: TRBD1
cdr3_aa: CASSLSDRGLRDEQYF
cdr3_nt: TGTGCCAGCAGTTTATCGGACAGGGGCCTTCGGGACGAGCAGTACTTC

cdr3_length: 16
clone_size: -
j_call: TRBJ1-1
v_call: TRBV21-1
d_call: -
cdr3_aa: CASSKGTGTGTGEAFF
cdr3_nt: TGTGCCAGCAGCAAAGGGACCGGGACAGGGACAGGTGAAGCTTTCTTT

cdr3_length: 17
clone_size: -
j_call: TRBJ2-2
v_call: TRBV6-1
d_call: -
cdr3_aa: CASSEATQWGHTGELFF
cdr3_nt: TGTGCCAGCAGTGAAGCGACCCAGTGGGGTCACACCGGGGAGCTGTTTTTT

cdr3_length: 11
clone_size: -
j_call: TRBJ2-5
v_call: TRBV20-1
d_call: -
cdr3_aa: CSARVRETQYF
cdr3_nt: TGCAGTGCTAGGGTTCGGGAGACCCAGTACTTC

cdr3_length: 17
clone_size: -
j_call: TRBJ2-3
v_call: TRBV29-1
d_call: -
cdr3_aa: CSAPLGLAPRTTDTQYF
cdr3_nt: TGCAGCGCTCCTTTGGGGCTAGCGCCAAGGACCACAGATACGCAGTATTTT

cdr3_length: 16
clone_size: -
j_call: TRBJ1-1
v_call: TRBV28
d_call: -
cdr3_aa: CASSQIAPGVSTEAFF
cdr3_nt: TGTGCCAGCAGCCAAATCGCGCCGGGGGTATCCACTGAAGCTTTCTTT

cdr3_length: 17
clone_size: -
j_call: TRBJ2-2
v_call: TRBV7-2
d_call: TRBD2
cdr3_aa: CASSSRILAGGPGELFF
cdr3_nt: TGTGCCAGCAGCTCAAGGATACTAGCGGGAGGGCCCGGGGAGCTGTTTTTT

cdr3_length: 15
clone_size: -
j_call: TRBJ2-7
v_call: TRBV27
d_call: -
cdr3_aa: CASSSGFASPYEQYF
cdr3_nt: TGTGCCAGCTCCAGCGGATTCGCTAGTCCCTACGAGCAGTACTTC

cdr3_length: 12
clone_size: -
j_call: TRBJ1-5
v_call: TRBV3-1/TRBV3-2
d_call: -
cdr3_aa: CASSDQGQPQHF
cdr3_nt: TGTGCCAGCAGTGACCAGGGTCAGCCCCAGCATTTT

cdr3_length: 14
clone_size: -
j_call: TRBJ2-7
v_call: TRBV11-3
d_call: TRBD1
cdr3_aa: CASSPGTGTYEQYF
cdr3_nt: TGTGCCAGCAGCCCCGGGACAGGTACCTACGAGCAGTACTTC

cdr3_length: 11
clone_size: once
j_call: TRBJ2-5
v_call: TRBV20-1
d_call: -
cdr3_aa: CSAALIETQYF
cdr3_nt: TGCAGTGCAGCCCTCATAGAGACCCAGTACTTC

cdr3_length: 12
clone_size: -
j_call: TRBJ2-3
v_call: TRBV2
d_call: -
cdr3_aa: CASGLGATTQYF
cdr3_nt: TGTGCCAGCGGGTTGGGGGCTACTACGCAGTATTTT

cdr3_length: 12
clone_size: -
j_call: TRBJ2-7
v_call: TRBV7-9
d_call: -
cdr3_aa: CASSPESYEQYF
cdr3_nt: TGTGCCAGCAGCCCAGAGTCCTACGAGCAGTACTTC

cdr3_length: 15
clone_size: -
j_call: TRBJ2-2
v_call: TRBV6-4
d_call: -
cdr3_aa: CASSAEEGGTGELFF
cdr3_nt: TGTGCCAGCAGTGCTGAGGAAGGGGGCACCGGGGAGCTGTTTTTT

cdr3_length: 16
clone_size: -
j_call: TRBJ2-2
v_call: TRBV6-5
d_call: -
cdr3_aa: CASSYSTITNTGELFF
cdr3_nt: TGTGCCAGCAGTTACTCTACGATCACGAACACCGGGGAGCTGTTTTTT

cdr3_length: 14
clone_size: -
j_call: TRBJ2-7
v_call: TRBV19
d_call: TRBD2
cdr3_aa: CASSRGGALYEQYF
cdr3_nt: TGTGCCAGTAGCCGGGGAGGGGCCCTCTACGAGCAGTACTTC

cdr3_length: 13
clone_size: -
j_call: TRBJ1-2
v_call: TRBV6-6
d_call: TRBD1
cdr3_aa: CASSYDRDYGYTF
cdr3_nt: TGTGCCAGCAGTTACGACAGGGACTATGGCTACACCTTC

cdr3_length: 14
clone_size: -
j_call: TRBJ2-7
v_call: TRBV24-1
d_call: TRBD1
cdr3_aa: CATSDPGQGADQYF
cdr3_nt: TGTGCCACCAGTGACCCCGGACAGGGGGCGGATCAGTACTTC

cdr3_length: 14
clone_size: -
j_call: TRBJ1-1
v_call: TRBV30
d_call: -
cdr3_aa: CAWSRNRANTEAFF
cdr3_nt: TGTGCCTGGAGTAGGAACAGGGCGAACACTGAAGCTTTCTTT

cdr3_length: 19
clone_size: -
j_call: TRBJ2-1
v_call: TRBV10-3
d_call: TRBD1
cdr3_aa: CAIRLDRGPNITSYNEQFF
cdr3_nt: TGTGCCATCAGATTAGACAGGGGGCCCAATATCACCTCCTACAATGAGCAGTTCTTC

cdr3_length: 13
clone_size: few
j_call: TRBJ2-7
v_call: TRBV18
d_call: -
cdr3_aa: CASSPAAALEQYF
cdr3_nt: TGTGCCAGCTCACCCGCGGCTGCCCTTGAGCAGTACTTC

cdr3_length: 16
clone_size: -
j_call: TRBJ1-3
v_call: TRBV19
d_call: TRBD1
cdr3_aa: CASRDRGRESGNTIYF
cdr3_nt: TGTGCCAGTAGGGACAGGGGCCGCGAATCTGGAAACACCATATATTTT

cdr3_length: 12
clone_size: -
j_call: TRBJ2-2
v_call: TRBV11-2
d_call: -
cdr3_aa: CASSLVTGELFF
cdr3_nt: TGTGCCAGCAGCTTAGTTACCGGGGAGCTGTTTTTT

cdr3_length: 13
clone_size: -
j_call: TRBJ1-2
v_call: TRBV4-1
d_call: -
cdr3_aa: CASSQRQNYGYTF
cdr3_nt: TGCGCCAGCAGCCAAAGACAAAACTATGGCTACACCTTC

cdr3_length: 15
clone_size: -
j_call: TRBJ1-2
v_call: TRBV27
d_call: TRBD1
cdr3_aa: CASSPVAGTGDGYTF
cdr3_nt: TGTGCCAGCAGTCCCGTCGCCGGGACAGGTGATGGCTACACCTTC

cdr3_length: 15
clone_size: -
j_call: TRBJ2-1
v_call: TRBV9
d_call: TRBD1
cdr3_aa: CASSVGDRGYNEQFF
cdr3_nt: TGTGCCAGCAGCGTAGGGGACAGGGGTTACAATGAGCAGTTCTTC

cdr3_length: 16
clone_size: -
j_call: TRBJ2-5
v_call: TRBV24-1
d_call: TRBD2
cdr3_aa: CATSDVRGGLRETQYF
cdr3_nt: TGTGCCACCAGTGACGTCCGGGGGGGCTTAAGAGAGACCCAGTACTTC

cdr3_length: 14
clone_size: -
j_call: TRBJ2-7
v_call: TRBV9
d_call: -
cdr3_aa: CASSVGGSPYEQYF
cdr3_nt: TGTGCCAGCAGCGTCGGGGGCTCCCCGTACGAGCAGTACTTC

cdr3_length: 14
clone_size: -
j_call: TRBJ1-2
v_call: TRBV5-1
d_call: -
cdr3_aa: CASSLDDRNYGYTF
cdr3_nt: TGCGCCAGCAGCTTGGACGACAGGAACTATGGCTACACCTTC

cdr3_length: 15
clone_size: once
j_call: TRBJ1-1
v_call: TRBV6-2/TRBV6-3
d_call: -
cdr3_aa: CASSTLGRQNTEAFF
cdr3_nt: TGTGCCAGCAGTACCCTGGGCAGGCAGAACACTGAAGCTTTCTTT

cdr3_length: 15
clone_size: -
j_call: TRBJ2-7
v_call: TRBV5-1
d_call: TRBD2
cdr3_aa: CASSFLIAGPYEQYF
cdr3_nt: TGCGCCAGCAGCTTTCTAATAGCGGGACCTTACGAGCAGTACTTC

cdr3_length: 17
clone_size: -
j_call: TRBJ1-3
v_call: TRBV9
d_call: -
cdr3_aa: CASSEGGLQGGGNTIYF
cdr3_nt: TGTGCCAGCAGCGAGGGGGGGCTACAGGGAGGTGGAAACACCATATATTTT

cdr3_length: 14
clone_size: -
j_call: TRBJ2-1
v_call: TRBV27
d_call: -
cdr3_aa: CASSVSGTNNEQFF
cdr3_nt: TGTGCCAGCAGTGTCTCGGGGACGAACAATGAGCAGTTCTTC

cdr3_length: 14
clone_size: -
j_call: TRBJ1-2
v_call: TRBV11-2
d_call: TRBD1
cdr3_aa: CASSLEDRGYGYTF
cdr3_nt: TGTGCCAGCAGCTTAGAAGACAGGGGCTATGGCTACACCTTC

cdr3_length: 13
clone_size: -
j_call: TRBJ2-1
v_call: TRBV27
d_call: TRBD1
cdr3_aa: CASTPPGQGRQFF
cdr3_nt: TGTGCCAGCACCCCTCCGGGACAGGGGCGGCAGTTCTTC

cdr3_length: 18
clone_size: -
j_call: TRBJ1-6
v_call: TRBV7-2
d_call: TRBD1
cdr3_aa: CASSLALPGGSYNSPLHF
cdr3_nt: TGTGCCAGCAGCTTAGCCCTGCCAGGGGGCTCTTATAATTCACCCCTCCACTTT